The 10 T cell receptor beta chains listed next were all sequenced from one sample in a study of beta chain features in type 1 diabetes. General study results and limits: Among all four CD4+ subsets, Type 1 diabetes patients had TCRB CDR3s that were moderately but significantly shorter.

The whole isolated RNA underwent reverse transcription, so sequencing captured expressed TCRB transcripts. The method was immunoSEQ multiplex PCR; TCRdb's version includes in-frame clones alone and lacks a portion of them. This table holds 150,000 to 170,000 clones, 10% found once. The antigens of these receptors remain unknown. The sequenced sample was central memory CD4+ T cells from blood. All receptors derive from a man aged 25 to 45 with type 1 diabetes.

In this sample, this clone turned up a few times. The gene calls are TRBV7-8 and TRBJ2-2; D is undetermined. Per germline, CDR1 SGHVS and CDR2 FQNEAQ. Trimming took off 0 bases at V and 6 bases at J, with 20 bases between the two ends. This CDR3 spans 18 amino acids. The CDR3 DNA follows: TGTGCCAGCAGCTTAGCCAGGCGTTTGGTTTCTTATCCCGGGGAGCTGTTTTTT. This gives the protein CASSLARRLVSYPGELFF. The full variable domain, its missing parts supplied by reference TRBV7-8 and TRBJ2-2, is GAGVSQSPRYKVAKRGQDVALRCDPISGHVSLFWYQQALGQGPEFLTYFQNEAQLDKSGLPSDRFFAERPEGSVSTLKIQRTQQEDSAVYLCASSLARRLVSYPGELFFGEGSRLTVL.

Only a few counts were recorded for this clone. This chain joins TRBV6-1 and TRBJ2-6; D remains unclear. The ends were cut back, 6 bases at V and 11 bases at J, with 5 bases in the middle. The CDR3 sequence is 10 residues long. Germline assignment: CDR1 MNHNS and CDR2 SASEGT. The chain's CDR3 is CASRRYVLTF. The CDR3 DNA sequence: TGTGCCAGCAGGCGGTACGTCCTGACTTTC.

This clone was found a few times. The chain combines TRBV5-5 with TRBJ2-7; TRBD2 agrees at 8 bases. This CDR3 has 15 amino acids. Trimming removed 3 bases from V and 0 bases from J; junction bases left unmatched: 5. Germline CDR1 SGHKS, CDR2 YYEKEE (reference sequence). Here the CDR3 reads CASSYTGTSSYEQYF. DNA for the CDR3: TGTGCCAGCAGCTATACCGGGACTAGCTCCTACGAGCAGTACTTC.

The J gene is TRBJ1-4, the V gene TRBV19; tentatively, D is TRBD1 (5 bases). V shed 6 bases and J shed 8 bases, with 22 bases lying between them. The germline V gene encodes CDR1 LNHDA and CDR2 SQIVND (reference sequence). This CDR3 region has 16 residues. CDR3 region: CASRGTAAGGREKLFF. The CDR3 DNA is TGTGCCAGTAGGGGGACCGCAGCTGGGGGGAGAGAAAAACTGTTTTTT.

This sequence joins TRBV7-9 and TRBJ2-3; D gene uncertain. Looked up from germline, CDR1 is SEHNR and CDR2 is FQNEAQ (reference sequence). Trimming cost V 5 bases and J 2 bases, with 2 bases left between them. CDR3 size: 11 residues. The chain's CDR3 is CASSLTDTQYF. The CDR3 coding sequence is TGTGCCAGCAGCCTCACAGATACGCAGTATTTT.

This chain connects TRBV19 to TRBJ1-5; 7 bases fit TRBD1. The CDR3 is 15 residues long. Germline CDR1 reads LNHDA; CDR2 reads SQIVND (reference sequence). After removal of 6 bases from V and 4 bases from J, the junction contained 9 bases not matched to a gene. The chain's CDR3 is CASSSSGTVNQPQHF. CDR3 bases: TGTGCCAGTAGCTCCTCCGGGACAGTTAATCAGCCCCAGCATTTT. The full variable domain, with the rest looked up from reference TRBV19 and TRBJ1-5, is DGGITQSPKYLFRKEGQNVTLSCEQNLNHDAMYWYRQDPGQGLRLIYYSQIVNDFQKGDIAEGYSVSREKKESFPLTVTSAQKNPTAFYLCASSSSGTVNQPQHFGDGTRLSIL.

The chain is built from TRBV15 and TRBJ2-5; TRBD2 aligns across 7 bases. V was clipped by 5 bases and J by 4 bases; unmatched bases: 7. CDR1 LNHNV and CDR2 YYDKDF come from the germline V gene (reference sequence). The CDR3 consists of 14 residues. This CDR3 is CATSLGGDAETQYF. DNA of the CDR3: TGTGCCACCAGCTTGGGGGGGGACGCAGAGACCCAGTACTTC.

This clone was picked up a small number of times. The CDR3, as DNA: TGTGCCAGCAGTTCAAACAATCAGCCCCAGCATTTT. Its translation is CASSSNNQPQHF. This chain joins TRBV27 and TRBJ1-5; no definite D call. There are 12 residues in the CDR3. Between the trimmed V and J ends, which lost 4 bases and 3 bases, there was a span of 4 bases. Germline V CDR1 and CDR2: MNHEY, SMNVEV (reference sequence).

As regards this clone: The sample has other DNA sequences that encode this CDR3 too. The V gene is TRBV7-9, the J gene TRBJ1-2; D gene ambiguous. Between the trimmed V and J ends, which lost 5 bases and 4 bases, there was a span of 8 bases. Germline V gene sequence: CDR1 SEHNR, CDR2 FQNEAQ (reference sequence). The CDR3 extends over 12 amino acids. CDR3 sequence: CASSPGLYGYTF. CDR3 nucleotides: TGTGCCAGCAGCCCCGGACTCTATGGCTACACCTTC.

This clone was picked up a small number of times. The gene calls are TRBV5-1 and TRBJ2-7; D perhaps matches TRBD2 (7 bases). Trimming removed 0 bases at V and 7 bases at J, with 11 bases between. CDR1 SGHRS and CDR2 YFSETQ come from the germline V gene. The CDR3 consists of 13 residues. DNA of the CDR3: TGCGCCAGCAGCTTGGAACAGGGAGGGGAGCAGTACTTC. Its translation is CASSLEQGGEQYF.